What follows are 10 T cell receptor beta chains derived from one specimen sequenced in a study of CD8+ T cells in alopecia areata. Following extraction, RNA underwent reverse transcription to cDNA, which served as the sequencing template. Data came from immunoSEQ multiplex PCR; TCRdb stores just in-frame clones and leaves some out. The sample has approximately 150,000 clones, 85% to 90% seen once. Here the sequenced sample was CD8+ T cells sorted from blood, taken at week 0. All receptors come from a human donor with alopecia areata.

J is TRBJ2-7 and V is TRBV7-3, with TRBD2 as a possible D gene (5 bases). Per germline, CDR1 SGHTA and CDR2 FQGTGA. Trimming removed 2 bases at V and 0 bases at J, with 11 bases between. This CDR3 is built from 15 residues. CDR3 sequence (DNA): TGTGCCAGCAGCTTAGAGCCGGGGAGCTCCTACGAGCAGTACTTC. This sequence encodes CASSLEPGSSYEQYF.

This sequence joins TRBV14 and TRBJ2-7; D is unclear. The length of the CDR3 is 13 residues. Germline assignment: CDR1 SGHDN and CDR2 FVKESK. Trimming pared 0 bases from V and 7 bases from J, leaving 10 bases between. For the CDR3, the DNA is TGTGCCAGCAGCCAAGATCCGGGCGGAGAGCAGTACTTC. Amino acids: CASSQDPGGEQYF.

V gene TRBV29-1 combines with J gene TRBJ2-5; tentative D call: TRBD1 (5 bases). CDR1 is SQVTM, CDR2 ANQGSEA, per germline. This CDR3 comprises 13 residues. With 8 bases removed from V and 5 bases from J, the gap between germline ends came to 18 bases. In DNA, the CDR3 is TGCAGCCCCTGGGGCCTGGATCGGGAGACCCAGTACTTC. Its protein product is CSPWGLDRETQYF.

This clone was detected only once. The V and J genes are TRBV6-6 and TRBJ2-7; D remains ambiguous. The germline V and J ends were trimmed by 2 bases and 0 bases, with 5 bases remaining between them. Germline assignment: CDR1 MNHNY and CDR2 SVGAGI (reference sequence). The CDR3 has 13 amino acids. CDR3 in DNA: TGTGCCAGCAGTTACACAGACTCCTACGAGCAGTACTTC. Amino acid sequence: CASSYTDSYEQYF.

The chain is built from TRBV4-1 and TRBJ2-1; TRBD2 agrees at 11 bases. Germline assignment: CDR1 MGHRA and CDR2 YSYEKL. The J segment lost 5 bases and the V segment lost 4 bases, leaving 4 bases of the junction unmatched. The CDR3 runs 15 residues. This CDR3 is CASSPGTSGDNEQFF. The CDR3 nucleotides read TGCGCCAGCAGCCCGGGGACTAGCGGTGACAATGAGCAGTTCTTC.

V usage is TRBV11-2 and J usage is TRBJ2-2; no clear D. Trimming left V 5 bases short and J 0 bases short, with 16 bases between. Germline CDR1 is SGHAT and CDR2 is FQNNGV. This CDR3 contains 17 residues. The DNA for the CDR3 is TGTGCCAGCAGCCCTGAGTTGGCATATTCGAACACCGGGGAGCTGTTTTTT. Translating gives CASSPELAYSNTGELFF.

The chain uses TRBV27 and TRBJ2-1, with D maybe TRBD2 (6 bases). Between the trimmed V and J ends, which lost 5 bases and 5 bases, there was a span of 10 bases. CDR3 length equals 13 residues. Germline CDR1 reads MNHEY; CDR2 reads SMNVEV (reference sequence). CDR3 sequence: CASSRGLHNEQFF. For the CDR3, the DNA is TGTGCCAGCAGTAGGGGACTCCACAATGAGCAGTTCTTC.

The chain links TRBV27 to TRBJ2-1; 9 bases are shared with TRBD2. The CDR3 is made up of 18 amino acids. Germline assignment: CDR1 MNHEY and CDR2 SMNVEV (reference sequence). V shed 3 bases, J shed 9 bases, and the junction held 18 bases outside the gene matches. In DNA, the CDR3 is TGTGCCAGCAGTTTTAAGGAGGGGCAAGTAGCGGGGGATACTGAGCAGTTCTTC. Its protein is CASSFKEGQVAGDTEQFF.

CDR3 bases: TGTGCCAGCAGTGGCGAAAGAAGGTATTCCAAAAACATTCAGTACTTC. This codes for CASSGERRYSKNIQYF. V gene TRBV2 combines with J gene TRBJ2-4, with no clear D. V lost 4 bases to trimming and J lost 2 bases, with 15 bases between them. Looked up from germline, CDR1 is SNHLY and CDR2 is FYNNEI. CDR3 length: 16 amino acids.

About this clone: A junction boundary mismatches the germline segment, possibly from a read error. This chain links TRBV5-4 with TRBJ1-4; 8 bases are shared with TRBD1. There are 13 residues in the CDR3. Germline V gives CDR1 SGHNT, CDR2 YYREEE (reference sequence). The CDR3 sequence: CASSPPGGQAWVF. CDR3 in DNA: TGTGCCAGCAGCCCTCCAGGGGGCCAAGCGTGGGTATTT.